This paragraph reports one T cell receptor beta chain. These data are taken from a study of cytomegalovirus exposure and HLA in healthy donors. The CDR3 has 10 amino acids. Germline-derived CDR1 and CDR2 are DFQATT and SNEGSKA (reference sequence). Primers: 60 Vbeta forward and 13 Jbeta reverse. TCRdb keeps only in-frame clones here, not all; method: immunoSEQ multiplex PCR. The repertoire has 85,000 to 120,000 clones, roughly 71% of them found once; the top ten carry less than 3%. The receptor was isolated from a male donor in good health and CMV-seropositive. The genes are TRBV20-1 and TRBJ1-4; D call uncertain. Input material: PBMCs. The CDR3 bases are TGCAGAGTGGGCGGGGAAAAACTGTTTTTT. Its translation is CRVGGEKLFF.